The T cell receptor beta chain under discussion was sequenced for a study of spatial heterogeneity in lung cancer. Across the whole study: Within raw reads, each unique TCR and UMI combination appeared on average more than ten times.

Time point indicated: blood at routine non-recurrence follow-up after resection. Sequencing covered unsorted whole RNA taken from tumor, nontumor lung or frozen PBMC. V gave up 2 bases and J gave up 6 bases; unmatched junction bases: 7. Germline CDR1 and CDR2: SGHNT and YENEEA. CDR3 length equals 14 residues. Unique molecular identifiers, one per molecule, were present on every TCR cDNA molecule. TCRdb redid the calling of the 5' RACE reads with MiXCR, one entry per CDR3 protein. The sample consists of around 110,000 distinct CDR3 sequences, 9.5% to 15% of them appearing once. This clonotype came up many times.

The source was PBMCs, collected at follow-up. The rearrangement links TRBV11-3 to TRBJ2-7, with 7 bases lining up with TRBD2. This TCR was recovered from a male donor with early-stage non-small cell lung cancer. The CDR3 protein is CASSLQRGRSEQYF. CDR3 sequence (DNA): TGTGCCAGCAGCTTACAGCGGGGAAGGAGCGAGCAGTACTTC.